These 5 T cell receptor beta chains originate from one sample sequenced in a study of blood T cells in healthy people across ages. Next came a second PCR, run for about 6 to 12 cycles, which used a sample-barcoded 5' primer along with a J-beta primer mix. MiXCR, applied by TCRdb to the 5' RACE reads, yields one record per CDR3 protein. Among approximately 1,000,000 distinct CDR3 sequences, 45% were seen once, and the ten largest hold around 18%. The sequencing input was blood. The receptor source for this set is a woman in her fifties or sixties in good health.

This clonotype was counted only a few times. The rearrangement uses TRBV4-1 and TRBJ2-1; D ambiguous. This CDR3 comprises 16 residues. The germline gives CDR1 MGHRA, CDR2 YSYEKL. Trimming left V 4 bases short and J 0 bases short, with 13 bases between. The CDR3 DNA follows: TGCGCCAGCAGCCCACTTACCCGAGGCTCCTACAATGAGCAGTTCTTC. It is translated as CASSPLTRGSYNEQFF.

This chain connects TRBV6-5 to TRBJ2-6; D is unresolved. The CDR3 runs to 16 residues. V was pared by 1 base and J by 0 bases, with 7 bases between. The germline V gene has CDR1 MNHEY and CDR2 SVGAGI. The DNA for the CDR3 is TGTGCCAGCAGTTACTTTGGCTCCTCTGGGGCCAACGTCCTGACTTTC. Protein sequence: CASSYFGSSGANVLTF.

The V gene is TRBV6-6, the J gene TRBJ2-3; D remains unclear. Looked up from germline, CDR1 is MNHNY and CDR2 is SVGAGI (reference sequence). Deletions cut 4 bases from V and 4 bases from J, with 15 bases between. CDR3 length: 15 residues. The CDR3 sequence is CASSSGPPGPDTQYF. The CDR3 DNA reads as TGTGCCAGCAGTTCGGGCCCGCCCGGGCCAGATACGCAGTATTTT.

This clonotype was recorded once. This sequence joins TRBV11-2 and TRBJ1-2; D may be TRBD1 (6 bases). Trimming took 5 bases from V and 4 from J, leaving 17 bases between them. The CDR3 covers 15 residues. Germline CDR1 and CDR2: SGHAT and FQNNGV. The CDR3 is CASSMIRGGSYGYTF. In DNA, the CDR3 is TGTGCCAGCAGCATGATAAGGGGGGGGAGCTATGGCTACACCTTC.

Regarding this clonotype: The germline gene is not matched at one end of the junction; a read error may be the cause. The chain joins TRBV10-3 to TRBJ2-5; D uncertain. Judging by the DNA end, TRBJ2-7 fits better; the J call may be wrong. The germline gives CDR1 ENHRY, CDR2 SYGVKD. There are 12 residues in the CDR3. CDR3 in amino acids: CTISESVGEQYF. As DNA, the CDR3 is TGTACCATCAGTGAGTCGGTGGGCGAGCAGTACTTC.